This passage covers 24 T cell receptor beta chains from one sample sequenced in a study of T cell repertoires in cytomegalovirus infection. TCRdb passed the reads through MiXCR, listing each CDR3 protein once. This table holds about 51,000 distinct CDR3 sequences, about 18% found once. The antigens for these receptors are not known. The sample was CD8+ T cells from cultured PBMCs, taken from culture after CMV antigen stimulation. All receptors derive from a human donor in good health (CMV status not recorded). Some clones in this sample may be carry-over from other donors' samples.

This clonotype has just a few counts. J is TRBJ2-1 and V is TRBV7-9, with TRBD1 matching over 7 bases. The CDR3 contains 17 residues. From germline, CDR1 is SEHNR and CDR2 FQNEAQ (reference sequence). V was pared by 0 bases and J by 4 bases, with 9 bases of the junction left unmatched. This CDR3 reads CASSLATGSPLYNEQFF. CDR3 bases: TGTGCCAGCAGCTTAGCGACAGGGTCTCCCCTATACAATGAGCAGTTCTTC.

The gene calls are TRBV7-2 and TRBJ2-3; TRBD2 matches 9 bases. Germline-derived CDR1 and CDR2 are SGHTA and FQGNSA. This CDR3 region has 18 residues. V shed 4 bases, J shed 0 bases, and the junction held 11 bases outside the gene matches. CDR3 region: CASSSGLADRISTDTQYF. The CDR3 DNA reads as TGTGCCAGCAGCTCGGGACTAGCAGACCGAATTAGCACAGATACGCAGTATTTT.

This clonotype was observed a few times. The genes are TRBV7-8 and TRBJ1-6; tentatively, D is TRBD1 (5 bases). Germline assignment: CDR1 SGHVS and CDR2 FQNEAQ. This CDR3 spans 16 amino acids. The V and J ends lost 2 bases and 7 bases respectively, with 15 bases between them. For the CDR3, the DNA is TGTGCCAGCAGCTTAAAGAGGACGACAGTAAATTCACCCCTCCACTTT. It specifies CASSLKRTTVNSPLHF.

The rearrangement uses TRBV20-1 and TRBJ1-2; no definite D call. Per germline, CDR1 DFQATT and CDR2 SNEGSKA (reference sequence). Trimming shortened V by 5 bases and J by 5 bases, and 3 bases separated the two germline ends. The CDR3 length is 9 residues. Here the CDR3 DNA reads TGCAGTGCTGCGTATGGCTACACCTTC. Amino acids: CSAAYGYTF.

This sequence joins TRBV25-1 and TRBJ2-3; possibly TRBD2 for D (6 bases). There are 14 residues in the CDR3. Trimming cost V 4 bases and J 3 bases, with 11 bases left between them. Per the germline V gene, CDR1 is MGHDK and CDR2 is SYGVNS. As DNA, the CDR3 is TGTGCCAGCAGTGTCGGGGCGGGGACAGATACGCAGTATTTT. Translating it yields CASSVGAGTDTQYF.

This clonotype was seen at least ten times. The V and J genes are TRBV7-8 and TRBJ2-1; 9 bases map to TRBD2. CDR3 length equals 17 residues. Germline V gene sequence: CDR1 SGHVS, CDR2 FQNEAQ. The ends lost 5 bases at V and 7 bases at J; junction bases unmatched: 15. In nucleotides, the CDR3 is TGTGCCAGCAGCGCCTCGCCGGCTAGCGGGGCCCCGAATGAGCAGTTCTTC. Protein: CASSASPASGAPNEQFF. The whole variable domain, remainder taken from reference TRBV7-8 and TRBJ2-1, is GAGVSQSPRYKVAKRGQDVALRCDPISGHVSLFWYQQALGQGPEFLTYFQNEAQLDKSGLPSDRFFAERPEGSVSTLKIQRTQQEDSAVYLCASSASPASGAPNEQFFGPGTRLTVL.

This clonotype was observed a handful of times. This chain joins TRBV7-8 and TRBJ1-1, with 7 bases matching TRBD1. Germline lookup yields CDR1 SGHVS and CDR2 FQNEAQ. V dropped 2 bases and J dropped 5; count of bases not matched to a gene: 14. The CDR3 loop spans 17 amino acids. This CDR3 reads CASSLRGGWTGGTEAFF. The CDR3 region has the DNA TGTGCCAGCAGCTTAAGGGGGGGCTGGACAGGAGGGACTGAAGCTTTCTTT.

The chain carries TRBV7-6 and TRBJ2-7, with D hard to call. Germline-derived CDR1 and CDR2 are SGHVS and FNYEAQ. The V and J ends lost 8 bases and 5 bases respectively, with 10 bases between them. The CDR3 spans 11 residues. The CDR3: CASSGRHEQYF. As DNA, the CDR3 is TGTGCCAGCTCGGGTCGTCACGAGCAGTACTTC.

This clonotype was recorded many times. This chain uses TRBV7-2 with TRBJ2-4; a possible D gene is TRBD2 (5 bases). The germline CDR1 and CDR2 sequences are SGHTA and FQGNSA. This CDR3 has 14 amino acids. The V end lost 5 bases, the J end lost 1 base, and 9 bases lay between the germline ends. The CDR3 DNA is TGTGCCAGCAGCCTCGGGAACGCCAAAAACATTCAGTACTTC. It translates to CASSLGNAKNIQYF.

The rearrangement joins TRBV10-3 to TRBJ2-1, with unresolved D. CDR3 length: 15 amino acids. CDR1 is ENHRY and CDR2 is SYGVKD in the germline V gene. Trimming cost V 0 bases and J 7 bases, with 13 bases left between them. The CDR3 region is CAISESGETENEQFF. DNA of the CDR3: TGTGCCATCAGTGAGTCGGGCGAAACCGAGAATGAGCAGTTCTTC.

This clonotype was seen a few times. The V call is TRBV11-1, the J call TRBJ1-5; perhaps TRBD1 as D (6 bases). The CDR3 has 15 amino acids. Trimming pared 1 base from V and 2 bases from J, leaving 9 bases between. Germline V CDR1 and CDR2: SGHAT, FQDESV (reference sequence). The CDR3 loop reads CASSLVDRRNQPQHF. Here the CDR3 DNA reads TGTGCCAGCAGCTTAGTCGACAGGCGCAATCAGCCCCAGCATTTT.

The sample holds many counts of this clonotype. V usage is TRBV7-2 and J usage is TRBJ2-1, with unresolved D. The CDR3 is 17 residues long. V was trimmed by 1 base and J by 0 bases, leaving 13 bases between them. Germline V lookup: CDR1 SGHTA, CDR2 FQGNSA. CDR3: CASSLGTARSSYNEQFF. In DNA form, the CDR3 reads TGTGCCAGCAGCTTAGGAACAGCCAGAAGCTCCTACAATGAGCAGTTCTTC.

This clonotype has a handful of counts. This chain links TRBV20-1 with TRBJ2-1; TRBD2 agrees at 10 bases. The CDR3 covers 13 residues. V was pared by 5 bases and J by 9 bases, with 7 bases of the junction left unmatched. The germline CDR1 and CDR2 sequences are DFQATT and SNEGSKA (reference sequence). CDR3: CSARTSGKREQFF. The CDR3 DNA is TGCAGTGCTCGAACTAGCGGGAAACGTGAGCAGTTCTTC.

CDR3 nucleotide sequence: TGCAGTACCCAACAAGGGGAGGTAATGGGCTACGAGCAGTACTTC. Protein: CSTQQGEVMGYEQYF. This rearrangement joins TRBV20-1 to TRBJ2-7, with D perhaps TRBD2 (6 bases). The germline V gene encodes CDR1 DFQATT and CDR2 SNEGSKA (reference sequence). This CDR3 spans 15 amino acids. The ends were cut back, 8 bases at V and 3 bases at J, with 23 bases in the middle.

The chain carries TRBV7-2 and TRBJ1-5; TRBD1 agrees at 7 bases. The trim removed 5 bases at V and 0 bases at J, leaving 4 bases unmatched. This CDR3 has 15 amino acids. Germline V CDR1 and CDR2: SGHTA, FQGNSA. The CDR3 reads CASSGQAYSNQPQHF. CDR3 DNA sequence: TGTGCCAGCAGCGGACAGGCTTATAGCAATCAGCCCCAGCATTTT.

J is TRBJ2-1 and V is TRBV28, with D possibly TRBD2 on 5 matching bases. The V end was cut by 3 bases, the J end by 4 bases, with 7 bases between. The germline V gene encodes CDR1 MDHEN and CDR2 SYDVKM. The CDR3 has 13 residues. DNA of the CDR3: TGTGCCAGCAGTTTCGAGGGTTACAATGAGCAGTTCTTC. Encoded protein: CASSFEGYNEQFF.

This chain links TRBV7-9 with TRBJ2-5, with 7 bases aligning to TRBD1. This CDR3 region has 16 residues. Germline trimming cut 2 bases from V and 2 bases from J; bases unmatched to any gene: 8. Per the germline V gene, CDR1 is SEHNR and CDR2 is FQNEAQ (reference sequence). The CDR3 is CASSLPDRSLQETQYF. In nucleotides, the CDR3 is TGTGCCAGCAGCTTACCGGACAGGTCCCTTCAAGAGACCCAGTACTTC.

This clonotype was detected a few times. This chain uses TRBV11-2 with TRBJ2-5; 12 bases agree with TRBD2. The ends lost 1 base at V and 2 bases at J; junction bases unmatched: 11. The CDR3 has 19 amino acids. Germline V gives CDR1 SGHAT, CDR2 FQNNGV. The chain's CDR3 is CASSLAGVLAGGQQETQYF. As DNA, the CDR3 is TGTGCCAGCAGCTTAGCTGGGGTACTAGCGGGAGGCCAACAAGAGACCCAGTACTTC.

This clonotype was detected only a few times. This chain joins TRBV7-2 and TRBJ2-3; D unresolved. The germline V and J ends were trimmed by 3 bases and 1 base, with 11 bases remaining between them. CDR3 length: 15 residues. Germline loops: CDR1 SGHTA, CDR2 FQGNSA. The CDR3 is CASSFGLTRTDTQYF. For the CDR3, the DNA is TGTGCCAGCAGCTTTGGCCTGACACGCACAGATACGCAGTATTTT.

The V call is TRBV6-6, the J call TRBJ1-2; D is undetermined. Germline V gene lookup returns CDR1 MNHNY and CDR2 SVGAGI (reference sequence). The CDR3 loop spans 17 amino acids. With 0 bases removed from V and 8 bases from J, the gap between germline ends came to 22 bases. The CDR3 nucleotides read TGTGCCAGCAGTTACTCGGAGGTACCGGGCCCCAAAGGAGGCTACACCTTC. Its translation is CASSYSEVPGPKGGYTF.

The CDR3 protein is CSARTYRDRGQVNTEAFF. Here the CDR3 DNA reads TGCAGTGCTAGAACGTACCGGGACAGGGGGCAAGTGAACACTGAAGCTTTCTTT. V is TRBV20-1 and J is TRBJ1-1, with 12 positions matching TRBD1. J lost 0 bases, V lost 2 bases, and 10 bases had no gene match. Looked up from germline, CDR1 is DFQATT and CDR2 is SNEGSKA (reference sequence). The CDR3 has 18 amino acids.

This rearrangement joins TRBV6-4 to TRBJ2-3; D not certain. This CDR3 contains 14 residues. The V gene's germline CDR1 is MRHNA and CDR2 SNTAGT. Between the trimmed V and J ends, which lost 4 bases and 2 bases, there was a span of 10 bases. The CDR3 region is CASSGDHDTDTQYF. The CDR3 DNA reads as TGTGCCAGCAGTGGGGATCACGACACAGATACGCAGTATTTT.

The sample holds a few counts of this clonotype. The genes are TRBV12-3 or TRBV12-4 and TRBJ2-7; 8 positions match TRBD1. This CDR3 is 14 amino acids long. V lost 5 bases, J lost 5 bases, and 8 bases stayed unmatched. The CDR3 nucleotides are TGTGCCAGCAGTCATGGTGACAGGGGTCACGAGCAGTACTTC. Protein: CASSHGDRGHEQYF.

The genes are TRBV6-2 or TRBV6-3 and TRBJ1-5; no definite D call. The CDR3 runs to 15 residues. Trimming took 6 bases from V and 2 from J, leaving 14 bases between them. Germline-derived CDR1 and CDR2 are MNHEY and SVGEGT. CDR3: CASSDPTEGNQPQHF. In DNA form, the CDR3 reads TGTGCCAGCAGCGACCCCACCGAGGGCAATCAGCCCCAGCATTTT.